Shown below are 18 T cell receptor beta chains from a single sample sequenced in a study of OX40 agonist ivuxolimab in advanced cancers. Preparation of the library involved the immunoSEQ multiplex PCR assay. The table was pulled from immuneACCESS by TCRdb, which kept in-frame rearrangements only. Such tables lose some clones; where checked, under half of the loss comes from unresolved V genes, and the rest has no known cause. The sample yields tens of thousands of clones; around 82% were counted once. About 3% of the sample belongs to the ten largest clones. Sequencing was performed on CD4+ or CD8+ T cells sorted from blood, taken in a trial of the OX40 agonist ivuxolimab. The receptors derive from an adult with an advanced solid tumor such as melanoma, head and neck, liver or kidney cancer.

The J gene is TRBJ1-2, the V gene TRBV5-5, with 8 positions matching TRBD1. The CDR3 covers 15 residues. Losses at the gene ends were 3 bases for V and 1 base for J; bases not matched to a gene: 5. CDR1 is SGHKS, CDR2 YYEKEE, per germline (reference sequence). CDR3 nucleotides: TGTGCCAGCAGCTGGGGGGACAGGCTTAACTATGGCTACACCTTC. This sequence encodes CASSWGDRLNYGYTF.

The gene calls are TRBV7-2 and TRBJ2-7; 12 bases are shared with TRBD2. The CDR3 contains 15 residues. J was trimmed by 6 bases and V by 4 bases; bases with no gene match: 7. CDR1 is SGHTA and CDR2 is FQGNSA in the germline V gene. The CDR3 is CASSSSGGAAFEQYF. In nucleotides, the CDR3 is TGTGCCAGCAGCTCTAGCGGGGGGGCTGCCTTCGAGCAGTACTTC.

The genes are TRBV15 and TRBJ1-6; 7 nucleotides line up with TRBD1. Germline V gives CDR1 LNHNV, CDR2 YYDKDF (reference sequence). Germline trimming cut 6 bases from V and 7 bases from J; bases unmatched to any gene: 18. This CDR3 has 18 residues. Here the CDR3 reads CATSLNGQDTIINSPLHF. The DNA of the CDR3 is TGTGCCACCAGTCTTAACGGACAGGACACTATAATCAATTCACCCCTCCACTTT.

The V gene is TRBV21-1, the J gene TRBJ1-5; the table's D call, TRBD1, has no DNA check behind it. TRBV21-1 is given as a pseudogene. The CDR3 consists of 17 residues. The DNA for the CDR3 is TGTGCCAGCAGCAACTTTAAGGGACAGGGAGGCAATCAGCCCCAGCATTTT. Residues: CASSNFKGQGGNQPQHF.

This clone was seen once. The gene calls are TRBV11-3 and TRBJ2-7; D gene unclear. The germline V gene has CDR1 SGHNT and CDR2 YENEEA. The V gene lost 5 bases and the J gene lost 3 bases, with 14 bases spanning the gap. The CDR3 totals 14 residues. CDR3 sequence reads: CASSPSNGNYEQYF. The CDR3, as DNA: TGTGCCAGCAGCCCCTCAAACGGAAACTACGAGCAGTACTTC.

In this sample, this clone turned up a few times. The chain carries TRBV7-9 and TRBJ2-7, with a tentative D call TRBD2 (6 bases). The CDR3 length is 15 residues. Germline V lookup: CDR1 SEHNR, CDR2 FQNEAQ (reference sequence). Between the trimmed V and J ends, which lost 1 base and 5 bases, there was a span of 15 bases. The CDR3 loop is CASSLVIAGRNEQYF. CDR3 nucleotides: TGTGCCAGCAGCTTAGTAATTGCAGGGAGGAACGAGCAGTACTTC.

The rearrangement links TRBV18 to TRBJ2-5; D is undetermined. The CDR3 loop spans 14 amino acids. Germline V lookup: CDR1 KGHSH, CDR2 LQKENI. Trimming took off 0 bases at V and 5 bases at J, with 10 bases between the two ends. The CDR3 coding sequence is TGTGCCAGCTCACCACCATTAGGGATGGAGACCCAGTACTTC. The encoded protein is CASSPPLGMETQYF.

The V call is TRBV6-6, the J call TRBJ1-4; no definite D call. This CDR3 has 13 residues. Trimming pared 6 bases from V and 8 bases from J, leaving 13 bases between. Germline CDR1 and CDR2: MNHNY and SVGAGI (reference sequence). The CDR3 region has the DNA TGTGCCAGCAGACCAGCCGCTGGCGAAAAACTGTTTTTT. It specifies CASRPAAGEKLFF.

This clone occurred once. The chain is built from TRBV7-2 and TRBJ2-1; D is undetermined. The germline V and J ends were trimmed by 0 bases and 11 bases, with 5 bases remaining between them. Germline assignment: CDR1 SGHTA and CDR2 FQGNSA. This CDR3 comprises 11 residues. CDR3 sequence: CASSLAPKQFF. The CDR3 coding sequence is TGTGCCAGCAGCTTAGCCCCTAAGCAGTTCTTC.

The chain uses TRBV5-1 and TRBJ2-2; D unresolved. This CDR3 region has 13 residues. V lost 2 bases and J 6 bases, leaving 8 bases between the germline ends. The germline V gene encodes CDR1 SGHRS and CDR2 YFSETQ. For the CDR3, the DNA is TGCGCCAGCAGCTTAAGCGAATCCGGGGAGCTGTTTTTT. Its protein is CASSLSESGELFF.

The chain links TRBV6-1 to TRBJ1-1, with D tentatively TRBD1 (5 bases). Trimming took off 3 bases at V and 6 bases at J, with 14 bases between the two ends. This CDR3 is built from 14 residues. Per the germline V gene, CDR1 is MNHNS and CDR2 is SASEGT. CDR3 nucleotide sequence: TGTGCCAGCAGTGACGGGGGTAATAGCGCTGAAGCTTTCTTT. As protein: CASSDGGNSAEAFF.

CDR3 coding DNA: TGCGCCAGCAGCTTGGGAGGGGACCCGGAGACCCAGTACTTC. Protein product: CASSLGGDPETQYF. The V call is TRBV5-1, the J call TRBJ2-5; D tentatively fits TRBD1 or TRBD2 (5 bases each). Between the trimmed V and J ends, which lost 0 bases and 5 bases, there was a span of 11 bases. CDR1 SGHRS and CDR2 YFSETQ come from the germline V gene. The CDR3 runs 14 residues. The full variable domain, its missing parts supplied by reference TRBV5-1 and TRBJ2-5, is KAGVTQTPRYLIKTRGQQVTLSCSPISGHRSVSWYQQTPGQGLQFLFEYFSETQRNKGNFPGRFSGRQFSNSRSEMNVSTLELGDSALYLCASSLGGDPETQYFGPGTRLLVL.

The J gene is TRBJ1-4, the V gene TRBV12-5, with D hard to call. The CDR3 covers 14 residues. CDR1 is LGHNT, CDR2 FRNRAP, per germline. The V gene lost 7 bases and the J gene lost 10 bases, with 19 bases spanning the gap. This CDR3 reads CASAVDPGSGKLFF. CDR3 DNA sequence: TGTGCTAGTGCCGTGGACCCGGGGTCAGGAAAACTGTTTTTT.

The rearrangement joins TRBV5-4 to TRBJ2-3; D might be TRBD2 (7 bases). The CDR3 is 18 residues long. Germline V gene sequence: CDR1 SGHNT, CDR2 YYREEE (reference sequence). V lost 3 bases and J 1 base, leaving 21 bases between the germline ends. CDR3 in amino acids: CASSSRRKGGLGTDTQYF. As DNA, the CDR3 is TGTGCCAGCAGCTCGCGTCGAAAGGGGGGGTTGGGCACAGATACGCAGTATTTT.

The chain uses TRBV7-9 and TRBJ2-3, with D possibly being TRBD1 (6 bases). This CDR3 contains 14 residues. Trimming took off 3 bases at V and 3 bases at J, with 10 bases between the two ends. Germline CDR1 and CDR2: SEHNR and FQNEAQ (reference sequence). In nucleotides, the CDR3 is TGTGCCAGCAGCTTCAGGGGCCGGACAGATACGCAGTATTTT. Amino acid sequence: CASSFRGRTDTQYF. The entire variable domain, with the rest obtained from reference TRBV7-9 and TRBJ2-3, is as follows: DTGVSQNPRHKITKRGQNVTFRCDPISEHNRLYWYRQTLGQGPEFLTYFQNEAQLEKSRLLSDRFSAERPKGSFSTLEIQRTEQGDSAMYLCASSFRGRTDTQYFGPGTRLTVL.

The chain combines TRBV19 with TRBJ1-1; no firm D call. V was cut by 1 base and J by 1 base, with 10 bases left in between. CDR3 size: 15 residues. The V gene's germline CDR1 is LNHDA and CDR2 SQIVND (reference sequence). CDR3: CASSIGSVWNTEAFF. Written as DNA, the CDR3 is TGTGCCAGTAGTATAGGCTCGGTGTGGAACACTGAAGCTTTCTTT.

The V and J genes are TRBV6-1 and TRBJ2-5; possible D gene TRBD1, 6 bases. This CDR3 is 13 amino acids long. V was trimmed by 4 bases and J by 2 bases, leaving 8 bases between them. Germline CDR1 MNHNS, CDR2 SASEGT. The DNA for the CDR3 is TGTGCCAGCAGTGTGGGGACACAAGAGACCCAGTACTTC. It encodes CASSVGTQETQYF.

The CDR3 coding sequence is TGTGCCAGCAGCCAAGTGCAGCGGGGGGGCTACAATGAGCAGTTCTTC. Its translation is CASSQVQRGGYNEQFF. The chain is built from TRBV4-2 and TRBJ2-1, with 10 bases identical to TRBD2. The germline CDR1 and CDR2 sequences are LGHNA and YNFKEQ. The CDR3 is 16 residues long. V trimming: 1 base; J trimming: 3 bases; junction bases outside the gene matches: 3.